These T cell receptor beta chains were read from a single sample in a study of T-cell reconstitution after alpha-beta-depleted transplantation in children. TCRdb re-analysed the PCR reads in MiXCR, keeping a single row per CDR3 protein. The table includes about 370,000 distinct CDR3 sequences, roughly 22% detected once. The material was PBMCs from the stem cell graft donor, obtained from the stem cell graft. All receptors derive from a human donor who donated a stem cell graft to a child with acute myeloid leukemia. CDR3s include the opening cysteine and the closing phenylalanine or tryptophan. The order of the fields is V gene, clone size, J gene, D gene, CDR3 protein, CDR3 DNA. D genes are given only for firm matches. Size values are once, few and many counts, or a class for expanded clones, and some rows have none.

TRBV25-1	-	TRBJ2-1	TRBD2	CASSDQLAEELSYNEQFF	TGTGCCAGCAGTGACCAACTAGCGGAGGAGCTCTCCTACAATGAGCAGTTCTTC
TRBV24-1	few	TRBJ2-4	-	CATSDSGPSKNIQYF	TGTGCCACCAGTGATTCGGGGCCGAGCAAAAACATTCAGTACTTC
TRBV20-1	-	TRBJ2-3	-	CSAAALQDTQYF	TGCAGTGCTGCCGCCCTTCAAGATACGCAGTATTTT
TRBV27	-	TRBJ2-7	TRBD2	CASSTGTTTSEQYF	TGTGCCAGCAGTACCGGGACTACTACGAGCGAGCAGTACTTC
TRBV29-1	-	TRBJ2-7	TRBD2	CSVEGTSGRKRYF	TGCAGCGTTGAGGGGACTAGCGGGAGAAAACGGTACTTC
TRBV9	few	TRBJ2-1	TRBD1	CASSNRQDRVGNEQFF	TGTGCCAGCAGCAACCGACAGGACAGGGTGGGGAATGAGCAGTTCTTC
TRBV29-1	many	TRBJ2-7	TRBD2	CSVEGAGGDYEQYF	TGCAGCGTTGAAGGGGCGGGAGGGGACTACGAGCAGTACTTC
TRBV20-1	-	TRBJ2-7	-	CSAAQGWNSYEQYF	TGCAGTGCTGCACAGGGTTGGAACTCATACGAGCAGTACTTC
TRBV20-1	-	TRBJ1-4	-	CSVKDPTNEKLFF	TGCAGTGTTAAAGACCCCACTAATGAAAAACTGTTTTTT
TRBV20-1	few	TRBJ2-3	TRBD2	CSAIAGASTDTQYF	TGCAGTGCTATAGCGGGAGCTAGCACAGATACGCAGTATTTT
TRBV5-1	-	TRBJ2-3	TRBD2	CASSPGLAVTSTDTQYF	TGCGCCAGCAGCCCCGGACTAGCGGTAACTAGCACAGATACGCAGTATTTT
TRBV20-1	many	TRBJ2-6	-	CSAHSSGANVLTF	TGCAGCGCACACAGCTCTGGGGCCAACGTCCTGACTTTC
TRBV12-3/TRBV12-4	-	TRBJ2-1	-	CASSFGSGNEQFF	TGTGCCAGCAGTTTCGGGAGCGGCAATGAGCAGTTCTTC
TRBV27	many	TRBJ2-1	TRBD2	CASSLGTSGNEQFF	TGTGCCAGCAGTTTAGGGACTAGCGGCAATGAGCAGTTCTTC
TRBV20-1	few	TRBJ2-7	TRBD2	CSARTSGSSYEQYF	TGCAGTGCCCGGACTAGCGGGAGCTCCTACGAGCAGTACTTC
TRBV29-1	many	TRBJ2-1	-	CSVKTGDYNEQFF	TGCAGCGTCAAGACAGGCGACTACAATGAGCAGTTCTTC
TRBV27	many	TRBJ1-5	-	CASGPNQPQHF	TGTGCCAGTGGACCTAATCAGCCCCAGCATTTT
TRBV25-1	-	TRBJ1-6	TRBD1	CASRDRTNSPLHF	TGTGCCAGCAGGGACAGGACGAATTCACCCCTCCACTTT
TRBV28	-	TRBJ2-7	TRBD2	CASSLGRSGTSGRRYEQYF	TGTGCCAGCAGTTTGGGTCGGTCAGGGACTAGCGGGAGAAGATACGAGCAGTACTTC
TRBV11-2	-	TRBJ2-7	TRBD2	CASSNQAGVAYEQYF	TGTGCCAGCAGCAATCAAGCGGGAGTAGCCTACGAGCAGTACTTC
TRBV7-9	-	TRBJ2-2	TRBD2	CASSLATSGNTGELFF	TGTGCCAGCAGCTTAGCGACTAGCGGAAACACCGGGGAGCTGTTTTTT
TRBV20-1	many	TRBJ2-3	-	CSGRRFPDTQYF	TGCAGTGGCCGACGGTTTCCCGATACGCAGTATTTT
TRBV20-1	few	TRBJ1-1	-	CSARGGASNTEAFF	TGCAGTGCTAGAGGAGGAGCCTCGAACACTGAAGCTTTCTTT
TRBV5-1	few	TRBJ2-1	-	CASSLVEGRHEQFF	TGCGCCAGCAGCTTGGTGGAAGGCAGGCATGAGCAGTTCTTC
TRBV4-3	-	TRBJ1-5	-	CASSQDQNQPQHF	TGCGCCAGCAGCCAAGATCAGAATCAGCCCCAGCATTTT
TRBV5-1	-	TRBJ1-1	-	CASSGQGRGTEAFF	TGCGCCAGCAGCGGTCAGGGGCGAGGAACTGAAGCTTTCTTT
TRBV20-1	few	TRBJ2-7	-	CSARPPGTRDQYEQYF	TGCAGTGCTAGACCCCCCGGGACCAGAGACCAGTACGAGCAGTACTTC
TRBV5-1	-	TRBJ2-2	-	CASNGGPPAGELFF	TGCGCCAGCAACGGAGGTCCCCCGGCCGGGGAGCTGTTTTTT
TRBV7-9	-	TRBJ2-1	-	CASSLVAGMSEQFF	TGTGCCAGCAGCTTAGTGGCAGGCATGAGTGAGCAGTTCTTC